The TCR beta chain described here comes from a study of identical twins. MiXCR was run by TCRdb on the 5' RACE reads, yielding one entry per CDR3 protein. The sample records around 250,000 distinct CDR3 sequences, roughly 13% being singletons. Looked up from germline, CDR1 is MNHNS and CDR2 is SASEGT. Trimming removed 4 bases at V and 2 bases at J, with 12 bases between. This CDR3 contains 15 residues. This same sample was also part of a study on yellow fever vaccine responses in identical twins.

The sequence was obtained from a woman under 30 in good health. Material for sequencing was memory (CD45RO+) T cells sorted from blood. The gene calls are TRBV6-1 and TRBJ1-3, with D possibly matching TRBD1 (6 bases). CDR3 residues: CASSVTGIPGNTIYF. CDR3 nucleotides: TGTGCCAGCAGTGTCACAGGGATCCCTGGAAACACCATATATTTT.